This T cell receptor (beta chain) is drawn from a study of blood T cell repertoires in COVID-19. Libraries were prepared by immunoSEQ multiplex PCR; TCRdb keeps only in-frame clonotypes and omits some of them. This repertoire shows about 96,000 clones, about 88% found once; its top ten account for approximately 15%. The CDR3 is 18 amino acids. The ends were cut back, 5 bases at V and 2 bases at J, with 22 bases in the middle. Looked up from germline, CDR1 is LNHDA and CDR2 is SQIVND (reference sequence). V is TRBV19 and J is TRBJ1-5; a possible D gene is TRBD1 (5 bases). Material: peripheral blood. The source is a woman aged 60-75 years with acute or convalescent COVID-19. As DNA, the CDR3 is TGTGCCAGTAGTTTTTCCCCCGGCAGGGTGCTTGGCAATCAGCCCCAGCATTTT. Amino acid sequence: CASSFSPGRVLGNQPQHF.